This T cell receptor (beta chain) stems from a study of regulatory T cells in long-lasting Graves disease. Study summary: In persistent Graves' disease, antithyroid drugs had been taken for over 5 years and TSH receptor antibodies stayed positive.

The CDR3 has 12 amino acids. Germline values: CDR1 DFQATT, CDR2 SNEGSKA (reference sequence). Trimming shortened V by 6 bases and J by 5 bases, and 14 bases separated the two germline ends. Regarding time point: persistent/refractory GD, antithyroid drugs over 5 years with positive TRAb. Isolated PBMC RNA provided the starting material for the TCR library. Combining iRepertoire HTBI primers with Arm-PCR of CDR3 regions, the authors built TCR beta libraries. Via MiXCR, TCRdb re-called the multiplex PCR reads, giving one row per CDR3 protein. The sample yields 310,000 or so distinct CDR3 sequences, roughly a fifth seen once. Study observations and caveats: There were preferences for TRBV28, TRBJ1-2 and TRBJ2-5 in persistent disease. TCR diversity was lower in persistent Graves' patients than in newly diagnosed ones.

Only a few counts were recorded for this clonotype. The antigen remains undetermined. This TCR was recovered from a female donor with Graves disease. The source material was peripheral blood mononuclear cells (PBMCs), sampled when the disease was refractory, from a patient treated with antithyroid drugs. This rearrangement joins TRBV20-1 to TRBJ2-7; no definite D call. CDR3: CSAGATLDEQYF. CDR3 bases: TGCAGTGCCGGCGCAACTCTGGACGAGCAGTACTTC.